These T cell receptor beta chains were read from a single sample in a study of blood T cells in healthy people across ages. MiXCR, applied by TCRdb to the 5' RACE reads, yields one record per CDR3 protein. The table lists some 1 million distinct CDR3 sequences, under 55% of them singletons. The sequenced sample was blood. The origin of the receptors is a woman aged 55-69 years in good health. The CDR3 runs from the conserved cysteine through the conserved F or W. Each record gives: CDR3 length, clone size, J gene, V gene, D gene, CDR3 protein. The D gene is left open where the match is weak. Some rows have no size entry. The others give once, few or many, or a class for an expanded clone.

14	.	TRBJ1-2	TRBV20-1	.	CSAKTSGGNYGYTF
14	few	.	TRBV20-1	TRBD2	CSANAGEGTYEQYF
15	.	TRBJ2-7	TRBV27	.	CASSYGVPESYEQYF
16	.	TRBJ2-1	TRBV12-3/TRBV12-4	TRBD2	CASSQRLAGSYNEQFF
13	few	TRBJ1-2	TRBV6-5	.	CASSFGTDQGYTF
15	.	TRBJ2-4	TRBV27	TRBD1	CASSQDRGVSDIQYF
14	.	TRBJ2-7	TRBV5-6	TRBD1	CASSPPGQATEQYF
14	.	TRBJ2-7	TRBV7-9	.	CASSPKGGIYEQYF
15	.	TRBJ2-7	TRBV28	TRBD1	CASSLYRDRDHEQYF
14	few	TRBJ2-4	TRBV6-5	.	CASSYLGGAGIQYF
12	.	TRBJ2-5	TRBV5-1	.	CASSHGAYGQYF
14	.	TRBJ1-5	TRBV9	.	CASSVGGAGQPQHF
12	many	TRBJ2-7	TRBV28	.	CASSLPPYEQYF
14	.	TRBJ2-7	TRBV7-9	.	CAGKGAGDSYEQYF
12	.	TRBJ2-7	TRBV6-2/TRBV6-3	.	CASRRAGGEQYF
17	.	TRBJ2-5	TRBV7-2	.	CASSPTHRVVTRETQYF
11	.	TRBJ2-3	TRBV27	.	CASGAEDTQYF
13	.	TRBJ2-7	TRBV2	TRBD2	CASRRTSPGEQYF
15	.	TRBJ2-1	TRBV12-3/TRBV12-4	.	CASSAQALPYNEQFF
16	.	TRBJ2-5	TRBV28	TRBD1	CASSWGPGQEGDEQYF
13	many	TRBJ2-1	TRBV29-1	.	CSVRDGRYDEQFF
14	.	TRBJ1-2	TRBV6-6	.	CASSYGQVGYGYTF
17	few	TRBJ2-5	TRBV5-1	.	CASSFGHLRGRGETQYF
13	once	TRBJ1-5	TRBV27	.	CASNLEVGQPQHF